This record looks at one T cell receptor (beta chain) sequence and its context. This entry belongs to a study of blood T cell repertoires in COVID-19. Turning to the study itself: Spain, Italy and the United States supplied samples that represented acute and convalescent COVID-19. Sources were T cells, B-cell-depleted T cells, or PBMCs; the material itself was cDNA or gDNA.

The V segment lost 0 bases and the J segment 4 bases; nucleotides outside the gene matches: 15. The length of the CDR3 is 19 residues. Germline CDR1 reads LGHDT; CDR2 reads YNNKEL (reference sequence). In the original processing: Scientists estimated how many nucleated cells there were by amplifying reference gene primers. Assay: immunoSEQ multiplex PCR; the TCRdb copy retains only in-frame clones and omits some. Clonal size and the V and J genes are those of that table, whereas D and trimming came from the DNA. Of fewer than 200,000 clones in the sample, 88% are singletons; the top ten hold over 2%.

The chain links TRBV3-1 (or the pseudogene TRBV3-2) to TRBJ1-5, with 7 bases aligning to TRBD1. This clonotype was obtained from a man aged 45 to 65 who had recovered from COVID-19. The specimen sequenced was peripheral blood. CDR3 region: CASSQDHPMTGPGNQPQHF. CDR3 nucleotide sequence: TGTGCCAGCAGCCAAGATCACCCTATGACAGGGCCGGGTAATCAGCCCCAGCATTTT.